The clone carrying this T cell receptor (beta chain) appeared many times. Its antigen is unidentified. An expansion of CD8+CD57+ cells by flow cytometry had been shown in patients chosen for sequencing. As a group, the patients uniformly had severe acquired aplastic anemia. Each patient gave a blood sample that was collected before any therapy had been received. TCR beta VDJ and CDR3 were profiled, and genomic DNA was the template. TCRdb redid the calling of the reads with MiXCR, one entry per CDR3 protein. The table has about 120,000 distinct CDR3 sequences, 55% to 60% seen once; the top ten hold 29%. This specimen belongs to a study of CD8+CD57+ T cells in acquired aplastic anemia. Overall study context: Sorted CD4+ and CD8+ cell DNA averaged around 3 ug.

General study findings and limits: About 29 CD8+ CDR3 sequences occurred in both the patients and the controls.

CDR1 SQVTM and CDR2 ANQGSEA come from the germline V gene. Trimming stripped 6 bases from V and 2 bases from J, with 11 bases between. The CDR3 covers 12 residues. The chain joins TRBV29-1 to TRBJ2-7; D possibly matches TRBD1 or TRBD2 (6 bases each). The TCR sequence derives from a human donor with aplastic anemia. The sequenced sample was sorted CD4+, CD8+, or CD8+CD57+ T cells (not recorded which) from PBMCs. CDR3 region: CSVEGGTYEQYF. CDR3 DNA: TGCAGCGTCGAGGGGGGCACCTACGAGCAGTACTTC.